This T cell receptor beta chain originates from a study of cytomegalovirus exposure and HLA in healthy donors. Study background: The study placed about 86% of its 350 to 450 genotyped donors in the Caucasian-associated ancestry cluster.

Whether this donor was CMV seropositive was not recorded. Study-wide results and caveats: According to an earlier analysis, most TCR beta V segments yielded productive rearrangements about 87% or about 30% of the time.

Note on this clone: What it binds is unknown.

PCR employed 60 Vbeta and 13 Jbeta primers. Produced via immunoSEQ multiplex PCR; TCRdb's table is partial and in-frame only. The sample has about 130,000 clones; around 80% are singletons. Germline V gene lookup returns CDR1 SGHAT and CDR2 FQNNGV. This CDR3 comprises 15 residues. Trimming left V 3 bases short and J 1 base short, with 13 bases between. The chain employs TRBV11-2 and TRBJ2-7; a weak D match, TRBD2 (5 bases). Sequencing was done on a sample of PBMCs. This TCR was sampled from a man younger than 40 in good health. The chain's CDR3 is CASSLSSGASYEQYF. CDR3 sequence (DNA): TGTGCCAGCAGCTTGAGCAGCGGCGCTTCCTACGAGCAGTACTTC.